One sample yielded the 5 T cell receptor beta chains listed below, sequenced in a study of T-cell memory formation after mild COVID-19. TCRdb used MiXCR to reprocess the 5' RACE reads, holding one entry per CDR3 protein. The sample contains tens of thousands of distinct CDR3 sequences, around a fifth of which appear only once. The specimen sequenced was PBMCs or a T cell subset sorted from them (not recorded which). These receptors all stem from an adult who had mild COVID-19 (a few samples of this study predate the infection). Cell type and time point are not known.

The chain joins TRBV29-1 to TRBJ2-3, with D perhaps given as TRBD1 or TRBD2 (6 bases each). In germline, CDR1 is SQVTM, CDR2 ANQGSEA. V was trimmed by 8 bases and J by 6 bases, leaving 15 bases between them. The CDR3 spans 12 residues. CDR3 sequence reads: CSLRGVRDTQYF. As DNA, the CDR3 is TGCAGCCTTAGGGGGGTGAGGGATACGCAGTATTTT.

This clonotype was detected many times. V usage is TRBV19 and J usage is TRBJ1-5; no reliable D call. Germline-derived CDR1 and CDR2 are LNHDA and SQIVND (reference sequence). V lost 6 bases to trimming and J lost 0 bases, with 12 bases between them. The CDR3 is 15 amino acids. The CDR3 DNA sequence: TGTGCCAGTAGGAATATAAGGGATAGCAATCAGCCCCAGCATTTT. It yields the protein CASRNIRDSNQPQHF.

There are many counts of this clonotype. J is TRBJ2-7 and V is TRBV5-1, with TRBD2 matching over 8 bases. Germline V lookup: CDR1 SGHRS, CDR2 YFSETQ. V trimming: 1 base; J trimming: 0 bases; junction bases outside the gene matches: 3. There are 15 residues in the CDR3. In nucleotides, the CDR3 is TGCGCCAGCAGCTTGTCCAGCGGGAGCTCCTACGAGCAGTACTTC. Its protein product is CASSLSSGSSYEQYF. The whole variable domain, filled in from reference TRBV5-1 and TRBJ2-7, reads KAGVTQTPRYLIKTRGQQVTLSCSPISGHRSVSWYQQTPGQGLQFLFEYFSETQRNKGNFPGRFSGRQFSNSRSEMNVSTLELGDSALYLCASSLSSGSSYEQYFGPGTRLTVT.

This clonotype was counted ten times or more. The chain's CDR3 is CASSFRSGRGSYEQYF. CDR3 coding DNA: TGTGCCAGCAGCTTTCGCAGCGGGAGAGGGTCCTACGAGCAGTACTTC. This chain joins TRBV7-8 and TRBJ2-7; 8 bases agree with TRBD2. Germline V CDR1 and CDR2: SGHVS, FQNEAQ. V gave up 3 bases and J gave up 1 base; unmatched junction bases: 8. The length of the CDR3 is 16 residues.

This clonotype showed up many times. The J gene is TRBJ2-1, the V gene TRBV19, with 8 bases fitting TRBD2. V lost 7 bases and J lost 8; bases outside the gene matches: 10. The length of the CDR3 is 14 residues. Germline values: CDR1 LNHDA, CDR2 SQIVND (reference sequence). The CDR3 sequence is CASNNVGGADEQFF. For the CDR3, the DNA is TGTGCCAGTAACAATGTCGGGGGGGCAGATGAGCAGTTCTTC.